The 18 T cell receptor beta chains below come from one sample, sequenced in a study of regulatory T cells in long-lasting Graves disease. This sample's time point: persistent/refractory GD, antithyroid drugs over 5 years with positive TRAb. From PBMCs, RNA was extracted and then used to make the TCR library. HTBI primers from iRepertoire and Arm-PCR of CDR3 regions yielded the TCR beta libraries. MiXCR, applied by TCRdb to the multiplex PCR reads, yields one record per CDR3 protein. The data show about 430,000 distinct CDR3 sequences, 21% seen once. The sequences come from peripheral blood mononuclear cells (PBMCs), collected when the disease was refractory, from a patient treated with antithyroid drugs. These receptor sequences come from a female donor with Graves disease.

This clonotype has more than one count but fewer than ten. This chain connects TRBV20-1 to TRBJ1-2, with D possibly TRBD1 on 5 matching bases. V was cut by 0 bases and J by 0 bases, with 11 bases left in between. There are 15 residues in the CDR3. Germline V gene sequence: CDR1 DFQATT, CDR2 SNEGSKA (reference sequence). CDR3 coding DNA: TGCAGTGCTAGAGATCAAGGGGCCTCTAACTATGGCTACACCTTC. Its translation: CSARDQGASNYGYTF.

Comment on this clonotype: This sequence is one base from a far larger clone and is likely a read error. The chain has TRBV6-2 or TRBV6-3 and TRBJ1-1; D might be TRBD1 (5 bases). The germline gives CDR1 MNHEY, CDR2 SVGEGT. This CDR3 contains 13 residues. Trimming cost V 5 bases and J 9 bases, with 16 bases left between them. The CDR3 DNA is TGTGCCAGCAGTGTGCTGGGACGGGGGAAAGCTTTCTTT. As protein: CASSVLGRGKAFF.

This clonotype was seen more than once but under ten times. CDR3 protein: CASRPEGAFNTIYF. The CDR3 DNA is TGTGCCAGCAGACCAGAGGGGGCTTTTAACACCATATATTTT. The V gene is TRBV7-9, the J gene TRBJ1-3; 7 bases match TRBD1. V dropped 6 bases and J dropped 7; count of bases not matched to a gene: 9. The CDR3 consists of 14 residues. The germline V gene encodes CDR1 SEHNR and CDR2 FQNEAQ (reference sequence).

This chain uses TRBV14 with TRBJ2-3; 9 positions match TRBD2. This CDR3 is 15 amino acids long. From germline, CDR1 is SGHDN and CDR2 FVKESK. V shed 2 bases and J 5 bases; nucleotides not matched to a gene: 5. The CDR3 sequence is CASSQLSGSGDTQYF. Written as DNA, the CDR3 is TGTGCCAGCAGCCAACTTAGCGGGAGTGGAGATACGCAGTATTTT.

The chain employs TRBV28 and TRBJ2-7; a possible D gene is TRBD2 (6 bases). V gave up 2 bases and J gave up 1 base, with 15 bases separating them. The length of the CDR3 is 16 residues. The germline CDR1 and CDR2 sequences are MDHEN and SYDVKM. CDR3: CASSLAPAGRSYEQYF. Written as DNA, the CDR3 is TGTGCCAGCAGTTTAGCCCCTGCGGGAAGATCCTACGAGCAGTACTTC.

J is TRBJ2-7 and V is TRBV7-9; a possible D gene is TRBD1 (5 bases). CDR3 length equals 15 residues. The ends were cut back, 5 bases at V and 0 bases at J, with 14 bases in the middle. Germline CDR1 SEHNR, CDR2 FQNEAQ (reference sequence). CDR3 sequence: CASSTNYRYSYEQYF. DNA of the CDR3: TGTGCCAGCAGCACGAATTACAGGTACTCCTACGAGCAGTACTTC.

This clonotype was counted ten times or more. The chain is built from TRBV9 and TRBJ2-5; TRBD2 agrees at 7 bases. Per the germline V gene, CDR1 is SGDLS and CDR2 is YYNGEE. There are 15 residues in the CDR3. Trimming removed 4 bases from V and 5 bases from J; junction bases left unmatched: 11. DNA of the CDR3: TGTGCCAGCAGCCCTGAAGCGGGAAAGGCGGAGACCCAGTACTTC. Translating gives CASSPEAGKAETQYF.

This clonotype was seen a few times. The CDR3 DNA is TGTGCCAGTAGTATCTTCTTACAGGGGAGAAACACTGAAGCTTTCTTT. Amino acids: CASSIFLQGRNTEAFF. The chain uses TRBV19 and TRBJ1-1; 7 bases match TRBD1. Germline V lookup: CDR1 LNHDA, CDR2 SQIVND (reference sequence). Trimming removed 3 bases from V and 2 bases from J; junction bases left unmatched: 9. This CDR3 has 16 amino acids.

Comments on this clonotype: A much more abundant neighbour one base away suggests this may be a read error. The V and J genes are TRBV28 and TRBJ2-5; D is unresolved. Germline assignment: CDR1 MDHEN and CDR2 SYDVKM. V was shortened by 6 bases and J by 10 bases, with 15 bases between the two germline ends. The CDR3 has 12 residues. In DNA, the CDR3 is TGTGCCAGCAGAGCGCCCAACGGGTTCCAGTACTTC. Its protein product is CASRAPNGFQYF.

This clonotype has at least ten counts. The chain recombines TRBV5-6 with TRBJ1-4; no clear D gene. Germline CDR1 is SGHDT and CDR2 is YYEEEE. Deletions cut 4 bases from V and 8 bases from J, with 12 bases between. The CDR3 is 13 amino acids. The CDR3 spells CASSGDIGEKLFF. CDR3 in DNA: TGTGCCAGCAGCGGTGATATCGGGGAAAAACTGTTTTTT.

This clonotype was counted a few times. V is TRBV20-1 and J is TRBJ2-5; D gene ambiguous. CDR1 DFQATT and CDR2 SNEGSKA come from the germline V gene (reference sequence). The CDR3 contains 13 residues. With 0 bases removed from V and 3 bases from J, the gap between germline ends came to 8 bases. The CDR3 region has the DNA TGCAGTGCTAGAGATCTCGAAAAAGAGACCCAGTACTTC. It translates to CSARDLEKETQYF.

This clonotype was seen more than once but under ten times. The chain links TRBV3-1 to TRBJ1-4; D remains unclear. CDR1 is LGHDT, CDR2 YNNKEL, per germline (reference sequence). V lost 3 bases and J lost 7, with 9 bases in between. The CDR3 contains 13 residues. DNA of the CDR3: TGTGCCAGCAGCCAGCGAATGGGTGAAAAACTGTTTTTT. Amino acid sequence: CASSQRMGEKLFF.

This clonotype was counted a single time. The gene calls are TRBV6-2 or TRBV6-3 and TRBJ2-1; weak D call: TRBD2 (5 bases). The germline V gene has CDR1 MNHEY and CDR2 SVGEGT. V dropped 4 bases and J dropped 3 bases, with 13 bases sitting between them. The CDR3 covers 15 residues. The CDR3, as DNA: TGTGCCAGCAGTTTAACTGGGAGTTTCTACAATGAGCAGTTCTTC. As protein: CASSLTGSFYNEQFF.

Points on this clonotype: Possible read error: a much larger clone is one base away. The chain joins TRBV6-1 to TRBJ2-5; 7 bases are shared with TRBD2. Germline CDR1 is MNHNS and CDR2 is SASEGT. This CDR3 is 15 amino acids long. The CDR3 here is CASISAASGSGTQHF. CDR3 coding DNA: TGTGCCAGTATTTCTGCTGCTAGCGGTAGTGGGACCCAGCACTTC.

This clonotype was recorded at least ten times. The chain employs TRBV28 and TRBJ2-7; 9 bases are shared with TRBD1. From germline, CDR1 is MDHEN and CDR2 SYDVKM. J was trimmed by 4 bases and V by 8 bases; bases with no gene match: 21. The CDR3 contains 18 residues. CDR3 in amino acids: CASPPRLGTGKGVYEQYF. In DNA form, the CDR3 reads TGTGCCAGCCCACCTCGACTCGGGACAGGGAAAGGTGTGTACGAGCAGTACTTC.

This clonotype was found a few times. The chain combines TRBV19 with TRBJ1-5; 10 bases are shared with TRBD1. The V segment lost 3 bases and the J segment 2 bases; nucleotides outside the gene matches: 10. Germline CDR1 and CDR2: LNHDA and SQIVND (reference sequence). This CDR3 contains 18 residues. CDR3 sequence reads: CASSIIGQGEVGNQPQHF. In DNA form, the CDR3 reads TGTGCCAGTAGTATCATCGGACAGGGGGAGGTAGGCAATCAGCCCCAGCATTTT. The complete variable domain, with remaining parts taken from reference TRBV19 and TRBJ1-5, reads DGGITQSPKYLFRKEGQNVTLSCEQNLNHDAMYWYRQDPGQGLRLIYYSQIVNDFQKGDIAEGYSVSREKKESFPLTVTSAQKNPTAFYLCASSIIGQGEVGNQPQHFGDGTRLSIL.

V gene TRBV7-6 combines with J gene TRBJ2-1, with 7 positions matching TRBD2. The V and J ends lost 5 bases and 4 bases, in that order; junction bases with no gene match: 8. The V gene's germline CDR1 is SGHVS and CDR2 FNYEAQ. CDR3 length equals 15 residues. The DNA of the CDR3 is TGTGCCAGCAGCGCCCGACTAGCTGGTTACAATGAGCAGTTCTTC. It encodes CASSARLAGYNEQFF.

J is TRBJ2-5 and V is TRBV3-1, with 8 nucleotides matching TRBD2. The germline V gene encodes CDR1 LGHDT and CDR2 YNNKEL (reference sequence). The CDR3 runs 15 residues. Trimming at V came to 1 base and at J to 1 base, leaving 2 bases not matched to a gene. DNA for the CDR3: TGTGCCAGCAGCCAAGCGGGACTAGTCCAAGAGACCCAGTACTTC. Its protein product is CASSQAGLVQETQYF.